This TCR beta chain came from a study of blood T cell repertoires in COVID-19. About the study: Sites in the United States, Italy and Spain provided acute and convalescent COVID-19 samples.

This clone appeared a single time. How the authors handled the data: Reference gene primer amplification in the assay estimated nucleated cell counts. TCRdb keeps only in-frame clones here, not all; method: immunoSEQ multiplex PCR. V, J and clone size reflect that table, while D and trimming were determined from the DNA. Counted here are approximately 77,000 clones, 75% to 85% occurring once; the ten biggest clones make up 4% to 6%. Germline trimming cut 5 bases from V and 7 bases from J; bases unmatched to any gene: 12. The CDR3 has 16 residues. Germline assignment: CDR1 MNHEY and CDR2 SVGEGT. The sequenced sample consisted of peripheral blood. This sequence originates from a woman between 65 and 79 years old with acute or convalescent COVID-19. The chain couples TRBV6-2 or TRBV6-3 to TRBJ1-3; TRBD1 matches at 9 bases. The CDR3 loop is CASSTPDRGRRNTIYF. The CDR3 nucleotides read TGTGCCAGCAGTACTCCGGACAGGGGCCGCCGCAACACCATATATTTT.